This T cell receptor (beta chain) was identified during a study of blood T cell repertoires in COVID-19. Study-wide context: Acute and convalescent COVID-19 samples came from the United States, Italy and Spain. The analysed material was cDNA or gDNA that came from T cells, B-cell-depleted T cells, or PBMCs.

In the study's own analysis: Nucleated cell number was recorded as an estimate derived from reference gene primer amplification. Produced via immunoSEQ multiplex PCR; TCRdb's table is partial and in-frame only. From that table come the V and J calls and clone size; the DNA was used to work out D and trimming. The data contain roughly 100,000 clones, roughly 80% of them seen just once; the ten biggest clones take up 15%. CDR3 size: 16 residues. Germline V gene sequence: CDR1 LNHDA, CDR2 SQIVND (reference sequence). Germline trimming cut 0 bases from V and 5 bases from J; bases unmatched to any gene: 4.

The sequence was collected from a woman of 80 years or more with acute or convalescent COVID-19. Sequenced: peripheral blood. The V call is TRBV19, the J call TRBJ1-4, with 9 bases matching TRBD1. The CDR3 region is CASSIDSGTGNEKLFF. Written as DNA, the CDR3 is TGTGCCAGTAGTATAGATTCCGGGACAGGGAATGAAAAACTGTTTTTT. Full variable domain (rest looked up from reference TRBV19 and TRBJ1-4): DGGITQSPKYLFRKEGQNVTLSCEQNLNHDAMYWYRQDPGQGLRLIYYSQIVNDFQKGDIAEGYSVSREKKESFPLTVTSAQKNPTAFYLCASSIDSGTGNEKLFFGSGTQLSVL.